This TCR beta chain originates from a study of T cell repertoires in cytomegalovirus infection. Study-wide points: The ex vivo response was dominated by HLA-C-restricted CMV-specific TCR beta clonotypes.

Via MiXCR, TCRdb re-called the reads, giving one row per CDR3 protein. Here the sample spans some 350,000 distinct CDR3 sequences, nearly 35% being singletons. Of note for this clonotype: What it binds is not known.

CDR1 and CDR2 from the germline V gene are SGHVT and SQSDAQ. The CDR3 is made up of 15 amino acids. Germline trimming cut 4 bases from V and 6 bases from J; bases unmatched to any gene: 5. This chain uses TRBV7-4 with TRBJ1-4, with 10 bases aligning to TRBD1. This receptor was identified in a human donor in good health (CMV status not recorded). Some clones in this sample may be carry-over from other donors' samples. The material sequenced was cultured PBMCs, taken from culture after CMV antigen stimulation. The CDR3 DNA sequence: TGTGCCAGCAGCTCCGGGACAGGGGTGTATGAAAAACTGTTTTTT. Translated, it gives CASSSGTGVYEKLFF.